What follows describes a single TCR beta chain. Methods used by the authors: Amplification with reference gene primers provided the estimates of nucleated cell counts. Repertoires were generated with immunoSEQ multiplex PCR, while TCRdb's copy carries only in-frame clones and drops some. The D gene and trimming were derived from the DNA, and the V and J assignments and clone size from that table. The sample yields around 56,000 clones, around 80% seen once. J lost 5 bases, V lost 6 bases, and 5 bases had no gene match. Germline CDR1 and CDR2: KGHDR and SFDVKD. This CDR3 has 14 residues. The data stem from a study of blood T cell repertoires in COVID-19. The overall study: The United States, Italy and Spain were the sources of the acute and convalescent COVID-19 samples. Sample material is recorded as cDNA or gDNA derived from T cells, B-cell-depleted T cells, or PBMCs.

The source is a man in his sixties with acute or convalescent COVID-19. The gene calls are TRBV24-1 and TRBJ1-5; TRBD1 aligns across 8 bases. The sequenced material came from peripheral blood. CDR3 amino acids: CATSHRGTDQPQHF. The CDR3 region has the DNA TGTGCCACCAGTCACAGGGGGACGGATCAGCCCCAGCATTTT.